Sequencing of this T cell receptor beta chain was carried out in a study of a mutant IDH1 vaccine in newly diagnosed glioma. This table comes from immunoSEQ multiplex PCR, and its TCRdb copy is limited to in-frame clones, with some not included. In the table there are over 55,000 clones, about four fifths of which are singletons. As for time point: baseline, week 1 (first vaccination visit). The treatment denotes: pre-vaccination baseline after standard-of-care therapy. The CDR3 is 14 residues long. Germline V gene sequence: CDR1 PRHDT, CDR2 FYEKMQ (reference sequence). The V end was cut by 0 bases, the J end by 4 bases, with 9 bases between.

This clonotype originated in a woman aged 18-29 years with glioma. Some clones in this sample may be carry-over from other donors' samples. The chain uses TRBV13 and TRBJ2-5, with D possibly TRBD2 on 5 matching bases. This sample comprised peripheral blood mononuclear cells (PBMCs), obtained from a glioma patient treated with radiotherapy, temozolomide or both. The CDR3 here is CASSLGGGGETQYF. The CDR3 DNA is TGTGCCAGCAGCTTAGGCGGAGGTGGAGAGACCCAGTACTTC.